Presented here are 9 T cell receptor beta chains from one specimen sequenced in a study of blood T cell repertoires in COVID-19. Here immunoSEQ multiplex PCR was the method, and the copy in TCRdb shows in-frame clones only, minus some. Among approximately 350,000 clones, more than 80% were seen once, and the ten largest hold about 3%. Sequencing was performed on peripheral blood. The source of these receptors is a young woman with COVID-19, enrolled during active disease.

The gene calls are TRBV18 and TRBJ2-3, with TRBD2 identical over 10 bases. Trimming at V came to 9 bases and at J to 2 bases, leaving 5 bases not matched to a gene. The CDR3 consists of 14 residues. Per germline, CDR1 KGHSH and CDR2 LQKENI. The CDR3 protein is CASRLAGDTDTQYF. CDR3 DNA sequence: TGTGCCAGTCGGCTAGCGGGGGACACAGATACGCAGTATTTT.

This chain joins TRBV19 and TRBJ2-7; 10 nucleotides agree with TRBD1. The CDR3 extends over 15 amino acids. V was clipped by 7 bases and J by 6 bases; unmatched bases: 12. The germline gives CDR1 LNHDA, CDR2 SQIVND (reference sequence). CDR3 loop: CASTDPGQGRGEQYF. The CDR3 nucleotides read TGTGCCAGTACCGATCCGGGACAGGGGCGCGGCGAGCAGTACTTC.

V usage is TRBV25-1 and J usage is TRBJ2-2; TRBD1 might be the D (5 bases). This CDR3 has 15 residues. Germline-derived CDR1 and CDR2 are MGHDK and SYGVNS. V lost 1 base and J lost 4, with 10 bases in between. CDR3 residues: CASSESGRATGELFF. Here the CDR3 DNA reads TGTGCCAGCAGTGAATCAGGCAGGGCCACCGGGGAGCTGTTTTTT.

The V and J genes are TRBV28 and TRBJ2-7; 11 nucleotides match TRBD1. Unmatched junction bases numbered 0, after V lost 2 bases and J lost 3 bases. Germline V gene sequence: CDR1 MDHEN, CDR2 SYDVKM. This CDR3 is built from 14 residues. CDR3 sequence (DNA): TGTGCCAGCAGTTTAGGGACAGGGGGCTACGAGCAGTACTTC. This gives the protein CASSLGTGGYEQYF.

V gene TRBV6-5 combines with J gene TRBJ2-7; perhaps TRBD2 as D (6 bases). The CDR3 length is 14 residues. Trimming pared 6 bases from V and 3 bases from J, leaving 15 bases between. CDR1 MNHEY and CDR2 SVGAGI come from the germline V gene. The CDR3 reads CASSRDWTYYEQYV. CDR3 sequence (DNA): TGTGCCAGCAGCCGGGACTGGACCTACTACGAGCAGTACGTC.

This CDR3 is CASTEVGRQNSPLHF. CDR3 bases: TGTGCCAGCACCGAAGTGGGGCGACAAAATTCACCCCTCCACTTT. This chain connects TRBV2 to TRBJ1-6; possibly TRBD1 for D (5 bases). This CDR3 spans 15 amino acids. The V end lost 7 bases, the J end lost 7 bases, and 17 bases lay between the germline ends. The germline V gene encodes CDR1 SNHLY and CDR2 FYNNEI.

Written as DNA, the CDR3 is TGTGCCAGCAGCCCCAAGCAGTTCTTC. Translation gives CASSPKQFF. The V call is TRBV5-8, the J call TRBJ2-1; D uncertain. V dropped 4 bases and J dropped 11 bases, with 4 bases sitting between them. Germline V CDR1 and CDR2: SGHTS, YDEGEE. The CDR3 extends over 9 amino acids. The full variable domain, completed using reference TRBV5-8 and TRBJ2-1, is EAGVTQSPTHLIKTRGQQATLRCSPISGHTSVYWYQQALGLGLQFLLWYDEGEERNRGNFPPRFSGRQFPNYSSELNVNALELEDSALYLCASSPKQFFGPGTRLTVL.

CDR3 bases: TGTGCCAGCAGGCTAGCGGGAGTCGTAGTTGGGGACACCGGGGAGCTGTTTTTT. Translating it yields CASRLAGVVVGDTGELFF. The V and J genes are TRBV2 and TRBJ2-2; 10 bases align to TRBD2. Germline-derived CDR1 and CDR2 are SNHLY and FYNNEI. The CDR3 is 18 residues long. V lost 6 bases to trimming and J lost 3 bases; unmatched junction nucleotides: 13.

This chain joins TRBV6-1 and TRBJ2-5, with 15 bases fitting TRBD2. V was clipped by 4 bases and J by 5 bases; unmatched bases: 8. This CDR3 has 17 residues. Per germline, CDR1 MNHNS and CDR2 SASEGT. CDR3 residues: CASSALRTSGRGETQYF. CDR3 DNA: TGTGCCAGCAGTGCACTAAGGACTAGCGGGAGGGGGGAGACCCAGTACTTC.